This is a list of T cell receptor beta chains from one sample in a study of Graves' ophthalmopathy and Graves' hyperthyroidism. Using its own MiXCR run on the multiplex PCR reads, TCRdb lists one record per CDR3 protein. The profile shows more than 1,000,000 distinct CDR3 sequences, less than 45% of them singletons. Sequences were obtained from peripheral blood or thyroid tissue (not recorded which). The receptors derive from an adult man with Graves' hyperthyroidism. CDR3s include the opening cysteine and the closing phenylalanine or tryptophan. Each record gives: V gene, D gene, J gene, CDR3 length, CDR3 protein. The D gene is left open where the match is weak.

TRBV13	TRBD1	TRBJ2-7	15	CASSSYGTGSYEQYF
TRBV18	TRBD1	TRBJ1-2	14	CASSSEQGAEGYTF
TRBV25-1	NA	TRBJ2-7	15	CASSELTREDSEQYF
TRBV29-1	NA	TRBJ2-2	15	CSVADSRKDTGELFF
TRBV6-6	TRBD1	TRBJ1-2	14	CASSGQGLIDGYTF
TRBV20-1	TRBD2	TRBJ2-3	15	CSASPLAGVVGTQYF
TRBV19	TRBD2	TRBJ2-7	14	CASRTSGASYEQYF
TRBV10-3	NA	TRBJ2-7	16	CASSDRAHSGRYEQYF
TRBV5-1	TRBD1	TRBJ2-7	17	CASATGTGGAWDYEQYF
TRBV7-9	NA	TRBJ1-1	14	CASSLGQVNTEAFF
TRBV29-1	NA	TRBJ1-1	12	CSRKTVLPEAFF
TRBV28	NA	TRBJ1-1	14	CASSAGDRNTEAFF
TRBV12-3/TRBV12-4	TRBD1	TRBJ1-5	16	CASSRYRDRPNQPQHF
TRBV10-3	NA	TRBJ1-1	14	CAISDVAANTEAFF
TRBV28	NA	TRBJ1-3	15	CASRPDISSGNTIYF
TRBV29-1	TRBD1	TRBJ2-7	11	CSLTGRYEQYF
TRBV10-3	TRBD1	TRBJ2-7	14	CAISGQGGFNEQYF
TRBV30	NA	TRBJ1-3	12	CAWSGNGNTIYF
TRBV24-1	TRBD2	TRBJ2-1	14	CATKTSGEESEQFF
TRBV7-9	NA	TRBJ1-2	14	CTSSLGHGHYGYTF
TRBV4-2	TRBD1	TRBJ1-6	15	CASRSPDRRNSPLHF
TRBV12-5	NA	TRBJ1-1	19	CASGSEGPLVATAYTEAFF
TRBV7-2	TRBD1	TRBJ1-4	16	CASSPTSGTGRAKLFF
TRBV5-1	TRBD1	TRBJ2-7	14	CASSLIGQGGEQYF
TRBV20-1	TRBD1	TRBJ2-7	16	CSARGARGTGRGEQYF
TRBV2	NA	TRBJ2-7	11	CASTPDYEQYF
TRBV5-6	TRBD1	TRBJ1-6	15	CASSLVQGSDSPLHF
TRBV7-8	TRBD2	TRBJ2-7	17	CASSLAGLAGDSYEQYF
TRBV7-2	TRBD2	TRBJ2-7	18	CASSLVGNQAGDSYEQYF
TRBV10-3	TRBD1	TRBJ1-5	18	CAISESGPGQGVGQPQHF
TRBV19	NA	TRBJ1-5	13	CASKSGANQPQHF
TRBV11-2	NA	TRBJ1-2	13	CASTTEPNYGYTF
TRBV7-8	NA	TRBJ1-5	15	CASSLPGRSNQPQHF
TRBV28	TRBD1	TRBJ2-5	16	CASSSDRGPLWRVQYF
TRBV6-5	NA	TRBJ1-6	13	CASSYFARSPLHF
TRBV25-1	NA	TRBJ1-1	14	CASSEGRYSVEAFF
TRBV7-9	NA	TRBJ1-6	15	CASSFRGADNSPLHF
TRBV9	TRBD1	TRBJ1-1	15	CASSVDSGGQGEAFF
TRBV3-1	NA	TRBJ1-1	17	CASRSSGRDGSRAEAFF
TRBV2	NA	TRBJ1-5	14	CASSAVQANQPQHF
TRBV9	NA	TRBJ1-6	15	CASSAMSNLNSPLHF
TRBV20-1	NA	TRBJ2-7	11	CSGRGLSEQYF
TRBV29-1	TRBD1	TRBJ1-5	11	CSVEGDSTQHF
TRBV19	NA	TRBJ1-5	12	CASTDGYQPQHF
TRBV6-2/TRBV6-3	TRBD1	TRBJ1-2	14	CASSELQGAYGYTF
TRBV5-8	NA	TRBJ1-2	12	CASSRRGSKHTF
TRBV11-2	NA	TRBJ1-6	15	CASSSNRNGNSPLHF
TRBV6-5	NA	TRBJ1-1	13	CASSANRGLEAFF
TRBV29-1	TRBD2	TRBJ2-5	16	CSTSGGLAGLQETQYF
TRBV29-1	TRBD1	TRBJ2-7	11	CSVAGQGGKYF